This T cell receptor beta chain was retrieved from a study of metastatic and nonmetastatic thyroid tumors. Study details: Repertoire data that came from the blood and tumor or nodule tissue of malignant and benign thyroid patients were compared. Study-wide results and limits: According to reports, the diversity of TCR beta was significantly higher in malignant thyroid tumors than in benign nodules, and this held in both blood and tumor samples.

Original handling: A classifier of distant metastasis in papillary thyroid cancer was built from CDR3 differences (across clinicopathological groups). From the PCR reads, TCRdb re-called clones with MiXCR. These V and J calls derive from TCRdb rather than the authors' analysis. The table lists about 19,000 clones, over 20% of them singletons. The CDR3 contains 16 residues. V was pared by 6 bases and J by 5 bases, with 15 bases of the junction left unmatched. Germline V gives CDR1 MNHNS, CDR2 SASEGT. Relative to its sample, this clone is medium-sized. Its cognate antigen is unknown. No patient had received any treatment before thyroid surgery.

The receptor was derived from a male donor with papillary thyroid cancer or a benign thyroid nodule (not recorded which). Some clones in this sample may be carry-over from other donors' samples. Sequenced input: tumor tissue. V and J are TRBV6-1 and TRBJ1-1; 7 positions agree with TRBD1. The CDR3 DNA is TGTGCCAGCAGCCGCGGAGCCTTCCAGGGACAGACTGAAGCTTTCTTT. Its translation is CASSRGAFQGQTEAFF.